This record looks at one T cell receptor (beta chain) sequence and its context. Its antigen is as yet unknown. From roughly 20,000 to 1,000,000 sorted cells, naive CD8 libraries were generated with 10%, 30% or 50% RNA. Germline assignment: CDR1 MNHEY and CDR2 SMNVEV (reference sequence). The CDR3 extends over 15 amino acids. V lost 5 bases and J lost 5; bases outside the gene matches: 11. The sample belongs to a study of molecular identifiers for immune sequencing clone quantification. Listed TCR primers and previously described methods were used for bulk TCR libraries. TCRdb re-analysed the PCR reads in MiXCR, keeping a single row per CDR3 protein. The top ten hold 0.7% to 0.95% of the sample, which has roughly 320,000 distinct CDR3 sequences, roughly a quarter seen once. Whole-study findings and limits: Barcode-sharing identical TCR molecules could underestimate highly expanded clone sizes.

The V call is TRBV27, the J call TRBJ1-2; 7 bases are a match to TRBD1. The clonotype originates from a human donor in good health. Some libraries in this study had Jurkat cell RNA spiked in. What was sequenced was naive CD8+ T cells from blood, with Jurkat cell RNA spiked in. Subset noted: FACS-sorted CD8+CD4-CCR7+CD45RA+ naive T cells. CDR3 DNA sequence: TGTGCCAGCAGTCAGAGACAGGGATACTTATATGGCTACACCTTC. It codes for CASSQRQGYLYGYTF.